This T cell receptor beta chain was captured in a study of neurological immune-mediated disorders. Study background: Disease course was recorded as relapsing-remitting for some 31 and secondary progressive for about 9% of the roughly 35 multiple sclerosis patients.

This CDR3 region has 16 residues. J gave up 4 bases and V 0 bases, and 8 bases lay outside the gene matches. Germline lookup yields CDR1 MGHRA and CDR2 YSYEKL. Findings of the study overall: On phylogenetic grouping, the repertoires of 18 of 34 multiple sclerosis patients fell within one related-CDR3 cluster, constituting a possible signature.

The authors produced cDNA by 5'RACE using 10-nucleotide random UMIs. TCRdb ran MiXCR on the 5' RACE reads and lists one entry per CDR3 protein. The sample has about 52,000 distinct CDR3 sequences; about 3.8% are singletons. This clonotype was picked up many times. The antigen remains unidentified. 2 million PBMCs stored at -80 C were the source of the unsorted libraries. This receptor was taken from a man in his fifties or sixties with multiple sclerosis. Sequenced material: PBMCs. The chain couples TRBV4-1 to TRBJ2-7; 8 nucleotides align to TRBD2. The CDR3 sequence is CASSQDFGTRKYEQYF. Written as DNA, the CDR3 is TGCGCCAGCAGCCAAGATTTTGGGACTAGAAAGTACGAGCAGTACTTC.